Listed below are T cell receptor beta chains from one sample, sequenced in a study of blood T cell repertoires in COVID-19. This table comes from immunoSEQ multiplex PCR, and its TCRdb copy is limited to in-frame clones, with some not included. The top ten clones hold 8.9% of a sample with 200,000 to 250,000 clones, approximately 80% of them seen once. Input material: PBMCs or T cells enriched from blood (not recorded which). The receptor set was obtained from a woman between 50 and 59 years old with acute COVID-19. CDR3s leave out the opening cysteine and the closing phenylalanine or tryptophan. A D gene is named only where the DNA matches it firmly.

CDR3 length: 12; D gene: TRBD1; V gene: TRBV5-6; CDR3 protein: ASSLTGARYGYT
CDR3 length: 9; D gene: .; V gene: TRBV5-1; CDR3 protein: ASRQGTEAF
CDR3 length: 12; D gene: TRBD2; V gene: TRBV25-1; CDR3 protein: ASTGTSVNNEQF
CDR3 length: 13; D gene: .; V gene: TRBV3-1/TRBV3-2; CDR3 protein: ASSQPGSPGDTQY
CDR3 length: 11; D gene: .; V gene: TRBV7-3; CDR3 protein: ASSVTGNTEAF
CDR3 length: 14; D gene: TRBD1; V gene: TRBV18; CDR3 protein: ASSPSIQGASYGYT
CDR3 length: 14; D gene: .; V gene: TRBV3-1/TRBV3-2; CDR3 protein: ASSQGRQRLNEKLF
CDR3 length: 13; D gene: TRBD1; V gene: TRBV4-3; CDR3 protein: ASSQEDRDNSPLH
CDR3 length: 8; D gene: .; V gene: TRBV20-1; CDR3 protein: SASRDEQY
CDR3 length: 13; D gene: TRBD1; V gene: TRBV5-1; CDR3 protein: ASTLQGAGNSPLH
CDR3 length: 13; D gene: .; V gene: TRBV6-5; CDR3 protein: ASSYSRWANTEAF
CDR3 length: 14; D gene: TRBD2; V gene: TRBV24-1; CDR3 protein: ATSDFKRGGTDTQY
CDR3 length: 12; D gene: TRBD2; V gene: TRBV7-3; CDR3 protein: ASSPSGVSGEQF
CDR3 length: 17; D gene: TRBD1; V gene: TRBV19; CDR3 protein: ASSPLTGKSGISGNTIY
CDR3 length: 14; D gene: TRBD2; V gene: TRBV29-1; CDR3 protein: SARGWTSGGPNEQF
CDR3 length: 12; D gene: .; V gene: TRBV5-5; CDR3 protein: ASRTTLSRAEAF
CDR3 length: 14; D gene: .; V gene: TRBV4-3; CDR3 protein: ASSQDRGTGANVLT
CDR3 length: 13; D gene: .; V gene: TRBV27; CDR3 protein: ASSLIGHRDYEQY
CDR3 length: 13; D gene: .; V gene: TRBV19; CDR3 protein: ASSIDPSTRYGYT
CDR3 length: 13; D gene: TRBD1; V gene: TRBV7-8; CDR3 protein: ASSQGRDRGNTIY
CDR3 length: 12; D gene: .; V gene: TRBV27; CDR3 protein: ASSPAGLRNTIY
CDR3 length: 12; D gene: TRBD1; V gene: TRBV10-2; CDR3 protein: ASSPTGGSQPQH
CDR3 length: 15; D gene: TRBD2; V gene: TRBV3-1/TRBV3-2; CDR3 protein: ASSRGSAGLSTGELF
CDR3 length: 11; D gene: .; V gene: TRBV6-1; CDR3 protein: ASSEQGYTEAF
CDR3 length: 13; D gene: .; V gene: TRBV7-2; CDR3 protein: ASSPPAGSGNTIY
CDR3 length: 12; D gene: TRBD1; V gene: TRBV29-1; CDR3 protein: SVVGRGRDYGYT
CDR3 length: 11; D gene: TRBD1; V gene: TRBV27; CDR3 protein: ASSLLQGAGYT
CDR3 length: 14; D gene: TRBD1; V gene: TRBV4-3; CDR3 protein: ASSQDRDLSTDTQY
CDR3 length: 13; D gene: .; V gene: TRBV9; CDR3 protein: ASSPRSTISYEQY
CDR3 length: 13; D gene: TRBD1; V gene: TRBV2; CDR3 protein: ASTTRQGSNQPQH
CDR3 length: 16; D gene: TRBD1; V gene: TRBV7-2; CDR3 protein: ASSSGAGAGGIPGALH
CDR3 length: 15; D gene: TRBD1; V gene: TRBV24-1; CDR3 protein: ATSDAAGTGRQETQY
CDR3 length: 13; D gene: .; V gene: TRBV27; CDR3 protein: ASRKDSLSSYEQY
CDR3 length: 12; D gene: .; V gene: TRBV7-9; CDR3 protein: ASSFNGENSPLH
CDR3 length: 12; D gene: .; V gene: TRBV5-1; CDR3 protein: ASSLSGAPETQY
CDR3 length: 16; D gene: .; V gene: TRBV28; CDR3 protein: ASSLLWRGGLADSGYT
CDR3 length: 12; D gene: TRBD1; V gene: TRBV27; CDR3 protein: ASRARDSSYEQY
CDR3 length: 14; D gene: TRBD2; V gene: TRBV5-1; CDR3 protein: ASSVSSGVNTDTQY
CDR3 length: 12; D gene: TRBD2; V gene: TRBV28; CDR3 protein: ASSLGAGVREQY
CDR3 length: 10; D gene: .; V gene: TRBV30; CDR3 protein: AWTPGNSPLH
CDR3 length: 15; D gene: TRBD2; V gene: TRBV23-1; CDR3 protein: ASSQSRRGELQETQY
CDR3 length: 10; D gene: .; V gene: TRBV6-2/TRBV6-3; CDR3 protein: ASSRRGEKLF
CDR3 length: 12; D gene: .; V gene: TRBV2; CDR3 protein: ASSEQGRAGELF
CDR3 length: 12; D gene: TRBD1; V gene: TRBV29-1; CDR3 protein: SVPTGGQGYEQY
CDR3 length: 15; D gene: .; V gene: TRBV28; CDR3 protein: ASSFWAGKGLGNEQF
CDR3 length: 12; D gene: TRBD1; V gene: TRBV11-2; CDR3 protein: ASTPQGVSYEQY